The rows below give T cell receptor beta chains drawn from one sample of a study of cytotoxic CD8 clonotypes in ibrutinib-treated CLL. Only in-frame clones appear in the TCRdb table, and some are missing; sequencing was by immunoSEQ multiplex PCR. The sample has 200,000 to 250,000 clones, 65% to 80% seen once. The specimen was PBMCs, collected after 12 months of ibrutinib treatment. These receptors all stem from a human donor with chronic lymphocytic leukemia. Both conserved end residues are part of each CDR3. The D gene is left open where the match is weak. A clone size is listed for some rows: how often the clone was seen (once, few, many), or a class if it is expanded.

cdr3_length: 16
j_call: TRBJ1-1
d_call: TRBD1
clone_size: few
v_call: TRBV28
cdr3_nt: TGTGCCAGCAAGGCTATACCCAAGGGGGCCACGGCTGAAGCTTTCTTT
cdr3_aa: CASKAIPKGATAEAFF

cdr3_length: 14
j_call: TRBJ2-5
d_call: .
clone_size: once
v_call: TRBV6-5
cdr3_nt: TGTGCCAGCAGTTCACGGGACACCCAAGAGACCCAGTACTTC
cdr3_aa: CASSSRDTQETQYF

cdr3_length: 14
j_call: TRBJ1-3
d_call: .
clone_size: .
v_call: TRBV5-6
cdr3_nt: TGTGCCAGCAGCTTTGCGACCTATGGAAACACCATATATTTT
cdr3_aa: CASSFATYGNTIYF

cdr3_length: 15
j_call: TRBJ1-5
d_call: TRBD1
clone_size: .
v_call: TRBV6-1
cdr3_nt: TGTGCCAGCACTCCCGGACAGGTGGGCAATCAGCCCCAGCATTTT
cdr3_aa: CASTPGQVGNQPQHF

cdr3_length: 14
j_call: TRBJ1-5
d_call: .
clone_size: .
v_call: TRBV6-5
cdr3_nt: TGTGCCAGCAGTTACTTGGGCCGCAATCAGCCCCAGCATTTT
cdr3_aa: CASSYLGRNQPQHF

cdr3_length: 16
j_call: TRBJ2-7
d_call: TRBD1
clone_size: .
v_call: TRBV10-1
cdr3_nt: TGCGCCAGCAGGATCCAAATGACAGGGGAATTCTACGAGCAGTACTTC
cdr3_aa: CASRIQMTGEFYEQYF

cdr3_length: 12
j_call: TRBJ1-1
d_call: .
clone_size: few
v_call: TRBV29-1
cdr3_nt: TGCAGCGTTGCTGACGGAAACACTGAAGCTTTCTTT
cdr3_aa: CSVADGNTEAFF

cdr3_length: 15
j_call: TRBJ2-1
d_call: .
clone_size: .
v_call: TRBV5-1
cdr3_nt: TGCGCCAGCAGCTTGCTCTCCAGCTTGGACAATGAGCAGTTCTTC
cdr3_aa: CASSLLSSLDNEQFF

cdr3_length: 12
j_call: TRBJ2-7
d_call: .
clone_size: .
v_call: TRBV28
cdr3_nt: TGTGCCAGCAGATCAGGGTCCTACGAGCAGTACTTC
cdr3_aa: CASRSGSYEQYF

cdr3_length: 12
j_call: TRBJ2-4
d_call: .
clone_size: .
v_call: TRBV6-5
cdr3_nt: TGTGCCAGCAGCCCCCTAGGGAACATTCAGTACTTC
cdr3_aa: CASSPLGNIQYF

cdr3_length: 16
j_call: TRBJ2-6
d_call: .
clone_size: .
v_call: TRBV4-2
cdr3_nt: TGTGCCAGCAGCCAAGCTGGGTCGGGTGGGGCCAACGTCCTGACTTTC
cdr3_aa: CASSQAGSGGANVLTF

cdr3_length: 15
j_call: TRBJ1-1
d_call: TRBD1
clone_size: .
v_call: TRBV19
cdr3_nt: TGTGCCAGTAGTGTCCCAGGGGGCGCAAGCACTGAAGCTTTCTTT
cdr3_aa: CASSVPGGASTEAFF

cdr3_length: 15
j_call: TRBJ1-6
d_call: TRBD1
clone_size: .
v_call: TRBV6-5
cdr3_nt: TGTGCCAGCAGCCGGGGACAGGGTCGAAATTCACCCCTCCACTTT
cdr3_aa: CASSRGQGRNSPLHF

cdr3_length: 14
j_call: TRBJ2-7
d_call: .
clone_size: .
v_call: TRBV6-5
cdr3_nt: TGTGCCAGCAGTACCGGGACTTCTTCCTACGAGCAGTACTTC
cdr3_aa: CASSTGTSSYEQYF

cdr3_length: 17
j_call: TRBJ2-2
d_call: .
clone_size: .
v_call: TRBV28
cdr3_nt: TGTGCCAGCAGTTTGCTGCAACGGACAGCGAACACCGGGGAGCTGTTTTTT
cdr3_aa: CASSLLQRTANTGELFF

cdr3_length: 16
j_call: TRBJ2-7
d_call: TRBD2
clone_size: .
v_call: TRBV18
cdr3_nt: TGTGCCAGCTCACCGAGACTAGCGGCCCTCTCCTACGAGCAGTACTTC
cdr3_aa: CASSPRLAALSYEQYF

cdr3_length: 13
j_call: TRBJ1-3
d_call: .
clone_size: .
v_call: TRBV5-6
cdr3_nt: TGTGCCAGCAGCCCTATCTCTGGAAACACCATATATTTT
cdr3_aa: CASSPISGNTIYF

cdr3_length: 14
j_call: TRBJ1-2
d_call: TRBD1
clone_size: .
v_call: TRBV5-1
cdr3_nt: TGCGCCAGCACACAAGACAGGGATAACTATGGCTACACCTTC
cdr3_aa: CASTQDRDNYGYTF

cdr3_length: 14
j_call: TRBJ1-2
d_call: .
clone_size: .
v_call: TRBV5-1
cdr3_nt: TGCGCCAGCAGCCCGTTGGATACTCGCTATGGCTACACCTTC
cdr3_aa: CASSPLDTRYGYTF

cdr3_length: 16
j_call: TRBJ2-1
d_call: TRBD2
clone_size: .
v_call: TRBV9
cdr3_nt: TGTGCCAGCAGCGTCGCGACTAGCGGGGGCATAAATGAGCAGTTCTTC
cdr3_aa: CASSVATSGGINEQFF

cdr3_length: 14
j_call: TRBJ1-4
d_call: .
clone_size: .
v_call: TRBV29-1
cdr3_nt: TGCAGCGTTGAAGATCTGGGTGCGACTCAAAAACTGTTTTTT
cdr3_aa: CSVEDLGATQKLFF

cdr3_length: 13
j_call: TRBJ2-3
d_call: TRBD1
clone_size: .
v_call: TRBV19
cdr3_nt: TGTGCCGGCCGGGACAGGATGACAGATACGCAGTATTTT
cdr3_aa: CAGRDRMTDTQYF

cdr3_length: 13
j_call: TRBJ2-7
d_call: .
clone_size: few
v_call: TRBV10-3
cdr3_nt: TGTGCCATCAGTGATGGCATCTCCTACGAGCAGTACTTC
cdr3_aa: CAISDGISYEQYF

cdr3_length: 15
j_call: TRBJ1-3
d_call: .
clone_size: .
v_call: TRBV4-1
cdr3_nt: TGCGCCAGCAGCCAAGGACGGGGGCTCGGAAACACCATATATTTT
cdr3_aa: CASSQGRGLGNTIYF

cdr3_length: 15
j_call: TRBJ2-7
d_call: TRBD1
clone_size: .
v_call: TRBV7-9
cdr3_nt: TGTGCCAGCATGCCGGGACAGGGGCGTACCTACGAGCAGTACTTC
cdr3_aa: CASMPGQGRTYEQYF

cdr3_length: 11
j_call: TRBJ1-2
d_call: .
clone_size: .
v_call: TRBV20-1
cdr3_nt: TGCAGTGCTCCAGGGAACTATGGCTACACCTTC
cdr3_aa: CSAPGNYGYTF

cdr3_length: 15
j_call: TRBJ1-2
d_call: .
clone_size: few
v_call: TRBV15
cdr3_nt: TGTGCCACCAGCAGAGAAACGTGGGGAGCGAATGGCTACACCTTC
cdr3_aa: CATSRETWGANGYTF

cdr3_length: 14
j_call: TRBJ2-5
d_call: TRBD2
clone_size: .
v_call: TRBV6-6
cdr3_nt: TGTGCCAGCAGACGCGGACTAGGCACAGAGACCCAGTACTTC
cdr3_aa: CASRRGLGTETQYF

cdr3_length: 16
j_call: TRBJ2-1
d_call: TRBD2
clone_size: few
v_call: TRBV7-9
cdr3_nt: TGTGCCAGCAGCTTAGAAGGAGCGGGACTTATGCATGAGCAGTTCTTC
cdr3_aa: CASSLEGAGLMHEQFF

cdr3_length: 13
j_call: TRBJ1-1
d_call: .
clone_size: .
v_call: TRBV6-1
cdr3_nt: TGTGCCAGCAGTAACTCGGACAAGACGAAAGCTTTCTTT
cdr3_aa: CASSNSDKTKAFF

cdr3_length: 14
j_call: TRBJ2-7
d_call: TRBD1
clone_size: .
v_call: TRBV27
cdr3_nt: TGTGCCAGCAGTCCGGGACAGGGTCGGGACGAGCAGTACTTC
cdr3_aa: CASSPGQGRDEQYF

cdr3_length: 17
j_call: TRBJ2-1
d_call: TRBD1
clone_size: .
v_call: TRBV6-1
cdr3_nt: TGTGCCAGCAGCGAAGGGCCTCCGGGACAGGGGGCGCAAGAGCAGTTCTTC
cdr3_aa: CASSEGPPGQGAQEQFF

cdr3_length: 13
j_call: TRBJ1-6
d_call: .
clone_size: few
v_call: TRBV6-5
cdr3_nt: TGTGCCAGCAGTCACCCCCTGGGGGGCGCCCTCCACTTT
cdr3_aa: CASSHPLGGALHF

cdr3_length: 13
j_call: TRBJ2-2
d_call: .
clone_size: few
v_call: TRBV5-6
cdr3_nt: TGTGCCAGCAACTTCGAGGTCCGCGGGGAGCTGTTTTTT
cdr3_aa: CASNFEVRGELFF

cdr3_length: 17
j_call: TRBJ1-5
d_call: TRBD1
clone_size: .
v_call: TRBV19
cdr3_nt: TGTGCCAGTAGTATAGATCCATGGACAGGGGGAGGACAGCCCCAGCATTTT
cdr3_aa: CASSIDPWTGGGQPQHF

cdr3_length: 13
j_call: TRBJ2-7
d_call: .
clone_size: .
v_call: TRBV28
cdr3_nt: TGTGCCAGCAGTGGGGGGACACCCTACGAGCAGTACTTC
cdr3_aa: CASSGGTPYEQYF

cdr3_length: 16
j_call: TRBJ2-2
d_call: .
clone_size: .
v_call: TRBV5-6
cdr3_nt: TGTGCCAGCAGCCCACCCAGCCACGCGAACACCGGGGAGCTGTTTTTT
cdr3_aa: CASSPPSHANTGELFF

cdr3_length: 14
j_call: TRBJ1-5
d_call: TRBD1
clone_size: .
v_call: TRBV5-8
cdr3_nt: TGTGCCAGCAGCTTGGGTGACAGGGCACGGGCCCAGCATTTT
cdr3_aa: CASSLGDRARAQHF

cdr3_length: 16
j_call: TRBJ2-3
d_call: .
clone_size: .
v_call: TRBV4-1
cdr3_nt: TGCGCCAGCAGCCAAGAGGGACCCTTTGCTCCAGATACGCAGTATTTT
cdr3_aa: CASSQEGPFAPDTQYF

cdr3_length: 16
j_call: TRBJ2-1
d_call: TRBD1
clone_size: .
v_call: TRBV5-8
cdr3_nt: TGTGCCAGCAGCCCCTACCTGGAGACAGGGTTCAATGAGCAGTTCTTC
cdr3_aa: CASSPYLETGFNEQFF

cdr3_length: 15
j_call: TRBJ2-1
d_call: .
clone_size: .
v_call: TRBV9
cdr3_nt: TGTGCCAGCAGCGTCGAGCGGGTCTCCTACAATGAGCAGTTCTTC
cdr3_aa: CASSVERVSYNEQFF

cdr3_length: 14
j_call: TRBJ2-7
d_call: TRBD2
clone_size: once
v_call: TRBV6-5
cdr3_nt: TGTGCCAGCAGCTCCGGGGGGGGAGGGTACGAGCAGTACTTC
cdr3_aa: CASSSGGGGYEQYF

cdr3_length: 16
j_call: TRBJ2-1
d_call: TRBD1
clone_size: once
v_call: TRBV7-2
cdr3_nt: TGTGCCAGCACCGAGGGTTCGTGGACAGGGTACAATGAGCAGTTCTTC
cdr3_aa: CASTEGSWTGYNEQFF

cdr3_length: 14
j_call: TRBJ2-1
d_call: .
clone_size: once
v_call: TRBV29-1
cdr3_nt: TGCAGCGTTGAACGGCTGAACTCCTACAATGAGCAGTTCTTC
cdr3_aa: CSVERLNSYNEQFF

cdr3_length: 15
j_call: TRBJ1-2
d_call: .
clone_size: .
v_call: TRBV5-6
cdr3_nt: TGTGCCAGCAGCCCCACCGCTAGGGACGTCTATGGCTACACCTTC
cdr3_aa: CASSPTARDVYGYTF

cdr3_length: 20
j_call: TRBJ2-3
d_call: TRBD2
clone_size: .
v_call: TRBV10-2
cdr3_nt: TGCGCCAGCAGTGAGTTTAGTCTAGCGGGGGGGCCGTGGGGCACAGATACGCAGTATTTT
cdr3_aa: CASSEFSLAGGPWGTDTQYF